The clone carrying this T cell receptor beta chain was seen at least ten times. The antigen remains undetermined. Researchers amplified the TCR beta CDR3 regions from RNA transcripts. HTBI primers drove first-round RT-PCR of the TCR CDR3. TCRdb ran MiXCR on the multiplex PCR reads and lists one entry per CDR3 protein. This sample has approximately 600,000 distinct CDR3 sequences, with 12% to 15% found just once. The source of the sample is a study of T cells in Graves' hyperthyroidism and ophthalmopathy. There are 16 residues in the CDR3. V dropped 1 base and J dropped 4 bases, with 15 bases sitting between them. Germline loops: CDR1 MGHDK, CDR2 SYGVNS. Researchers barred patients who had uncontrolled infection, other autoimmune disease, pregnancy or lactation. Study outcomes and limitations: By a 13 V-J model, ophthalmopathy was set apart from stable hyperthyroidism. Also found in blood were most expanded thyroid clonotypes above 0.001.

The source material was blood. The rearrangement uses TRBV25-1 and TRBJ2-3; D is possibly TRBD2 (7 bases). The TCR was taken from a woman under 30 with Graves' ophthalmopathy. The CDR3 loop reads CASSELSGGFADTQYF. CDR3 coding DNA: TGTGCCAGCAGTGAATTGTCGGGGGGCTTCGCAGATACGCAGTATTTT.